These T cell receptor beta chains were read from a single sample in a study of cytomegalovirus exposure and HLA in healthy donors. Assay: immunoSEQ multiplex PCR; the TCRdb copy retains only in-frame clones and omits some. The sample has more than 100,000 clones, roughly three quarters seen once. Material for sequencing was PBMCs. These receptors were collected from a male donor in good health and CMV-seronegative. The CDR3 runs from the conserved cysteine through the conserved F or W. Each record gives: D gene, J gene, V gene, CDR3 protein. D genes are given only for firm matches.

NA,TRBJ1-1,TRBV7-2,CASSLRPLTGFDTEAFF
TRBD1,TRBJ2-3,TRBV15,CATSSHDRATDTQYF
NA,TRBJ2-1,TRBV30,CAWRDYRTNEQFF
NA,TRBJ2-7,TRBV6-1,CASSEAQGKQYF
NA,TRBJ1-1,TRBV19,CASSLTENTEAFF
NA,TRBJ2-7,TRBV7-9,CSSSFYDIAYEQYF
NA,TRBJ1-1,TRBV25-1,CASSEFGGDNSEAFF
TRBD2,TRBJ2-7,TRBV2,CASIPGLAGESSYEQYF
TRBD1,TRBJ1-1,TRBV19,CASSSRDSEAFF
NA,TRBJ1-6,TRBV4-3,CASSQGQYNSPLHF
NA,TRBJ2-1,TRBV4-3,CASSQDRGTYNEQFF
NA,TRBJ1-3,TRBV19,CASSTMRGGQSGNTIYF
NA,TRBJ1-2,TRBV18,CASSPPSTGTNYGYTF
TRBD1,TRBJ1-6,TRBV5-6,CASSWDRDSPLHF
NA,TRBJ2-7,TRBV19,CASSDGTPTVYEQYF
NA,TRBJ2-7,TRBV7-2,CASSSPGSAYEQYF
TRBD2,TRBJ2-5,TRBV7-2,CASSSSGGALETQYF
NA,TRBJ2-1,TRBV6-6,CASSPLKPSSYNEQFF
TRBD1,TRBJ1-4,TRBV27,CASRPGTGRLINEKLFF
TRBD2,TRBJ2-3,TRBV9,CASSRTSGGANTDTQYF
TRBD1,TRBJ1-2,TRBV6-1,CASSSGTGFPGYTF
NA,TRBJ1-6,TRBV7-9,CASSLGQAYNSPLHF
NA,TRBJ2-2,TRBV4-1,CASSLQGDTGELFF
NA,TRBJ2-1,TRBV4-3,CASSQEYSSYNEQFF
NA,TRBJ1-2,TRBV5-1,CASSPRTDSNYGYTF